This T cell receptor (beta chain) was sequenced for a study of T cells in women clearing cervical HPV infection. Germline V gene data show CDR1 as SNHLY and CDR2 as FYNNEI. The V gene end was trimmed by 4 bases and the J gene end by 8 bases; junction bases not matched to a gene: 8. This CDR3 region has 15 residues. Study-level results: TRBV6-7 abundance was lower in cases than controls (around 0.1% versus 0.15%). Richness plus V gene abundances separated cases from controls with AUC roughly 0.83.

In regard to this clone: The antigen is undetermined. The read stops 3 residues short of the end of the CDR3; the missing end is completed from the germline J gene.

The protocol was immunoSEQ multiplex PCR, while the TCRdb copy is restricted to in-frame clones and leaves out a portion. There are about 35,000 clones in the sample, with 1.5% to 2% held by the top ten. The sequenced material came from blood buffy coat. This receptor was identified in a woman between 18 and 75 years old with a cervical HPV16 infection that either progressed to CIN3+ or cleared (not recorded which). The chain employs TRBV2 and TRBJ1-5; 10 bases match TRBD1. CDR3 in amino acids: CASSAGGTGEKPQHF. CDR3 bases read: TGTGCCAGCAGTGCCGGCGGGACAGGGGAAAAGCCC.